This T cell receptor beta chain emerged from a study of Ad26.COV2.S vaccination and SARS-CoV-2 variants. Whole-study context: Dosing was one shot or two shots 56 days apart.

The repertoire was sequenced with immunoSEQ multiplex PCR; TCRdb's copy has only in-frame clones and lacks some. The sample contains 400,000 to 500,000 clones, roughly 89% of which appear only once. CDR3 size: 14 residues. Between the trimmed V and J ends, which lost 1 base and 5 bases, there was a span of 11 bases. The germline gives CDR1 SEHNR, CDR2 FQNEAQ (reference sequence). Treatment denoted: roughly 20 received Ad26.COV2.S at low or high dose, single or two shots; 5 received placebo; per-sample allocation not given. Day 63 after the first vaccine or placebo injection was the time point for sampling.

The specimen was peripheral blood, collected in a trial of Ad26.COV2.S vaccine versus placebo. The V call is TRBV7-9, the J call TRBJ1-1, with D possibly matching TRBD1 (5 bases). This sequence originates from a person aged 18-65 years who received the Ad26.COV2.S COVID-19 vaccine or a placebo. In nucleotides, the CDR3 is TGTGCCAGCAGCTTAGTGGTGGGGGGGACTGAAGCTTTCTTT. It is translated as CASSLVVGGTEAFF.